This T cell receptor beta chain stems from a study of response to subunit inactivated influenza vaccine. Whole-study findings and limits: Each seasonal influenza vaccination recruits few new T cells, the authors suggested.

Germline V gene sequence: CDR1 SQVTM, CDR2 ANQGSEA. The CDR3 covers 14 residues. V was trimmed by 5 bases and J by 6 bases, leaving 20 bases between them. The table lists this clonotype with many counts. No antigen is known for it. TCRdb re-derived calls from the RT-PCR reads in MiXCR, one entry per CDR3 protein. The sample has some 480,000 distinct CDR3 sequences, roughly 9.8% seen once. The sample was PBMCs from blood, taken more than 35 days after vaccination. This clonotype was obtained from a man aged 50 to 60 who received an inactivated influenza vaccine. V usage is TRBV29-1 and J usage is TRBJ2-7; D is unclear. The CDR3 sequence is CSVRLLGSPGEQYF. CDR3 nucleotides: TGCAGCGTTAGGCTCCTCGGGTCCCCGGGCGAGCAGTACTTC.